This is a list of T cell receptor beta chains from one sample in a study of regulatory T cells in long-lasting Graves disease. TCRdb used MiXCR to reprocess the multiplex PCR reads, holding one entry per CDR3 protein. The sample includes approximately 360,000 distinct CDR3 sequences, approximately 12% of them seen just once. Separately, the same data were catalogued under a study of T cells in Graves' hyperthyroidism and ophthalmopathy.

The sequences come from peripheral blood mononuclear cells (PBMCs), collected at new diagnosis, from a patient treated with antithyroid drugs. All receptors come from a woman under 30 with Graves disease. CDR3s include the opening cysteine and the closing phenylalanine or tryptophan. A D gene is named only where the DNA matches it firmly. Not every row has a clone size; where given, it reads once, few, many or a size class.

TRBV11-2	NA	many	TRBJ1-2	CASSTGTSGGYTF	TGTGCCAGCAGCACCGGGACCTCGGGTGGCTACACCTTC
TRBV7-3	TRBD1	many	TRBJ1-5	CASSRTGAGQPQHF	TGTGCCAGCAGCAGGACAGGGGCGGGCCAGCCCCAGCATTTT
TRBV20-1	TRBD1	many	TRBJ1-2	CSAGGQRYGYTF	TGCAGTGCGGGGGGACAGAGATATGGCTACACCTTC
TRBV6-1	NA	NA	TRBJ2-1	CASSYSNDPRKDEQFF	TGTGCCAGCAGTTACTCCAACGACCCGCGCAAGGATGAGCAGTTCTTC
TRBV10-3	NA	few	TRBJ2-1	CAISELGDEQFF	TGTGCCATCAGTGAACTCGGTGATGAGCAGTTCTTC
TRBV15	NA	many	TRBJ2-3	CATSRGPSTDTQYF	TGTGCCACCAGCAGGGGACCTAGCACAGATACGCAGTATTTT
TRBV11-2	TRBD1	NA	TRBJ1-1	CASSSLTDRAMNTEAFF	TGTGCCAGCAGCTCATTAACGGACAGGGCCATGAACACTGAAGCTTTCTTT
TRBV28	NA	many	TRBJ1-4	CASSTEKLFF	TGTGCCAGCAGTACCGAAAAACTGTTTTTT
TRBV2	NA	many	TRBJ2-1	CARQTSSYNEQFF	TGTGCCAGACAGACGAGCTCCTACAATGAGCAGTTCTTC
TRBV20-1	TRBD1	many	TRBJ2-3	CSAARDRSTDTQYF	TGCAGTGCTGCCCGGGACAGGAGCACAGATACGCAGTATTTT
TRBV20-1	NA	NA	TRBJ2-2	CSARDKGRENTGELFF	TGCAGTGCTAGAGATAAGGGACGGGAGAACACCGGGGAGCTGTTTTTT
TRBV27	TRBD2	many	TRBJ2-5	CASSSILGLAGKETQYF	TGTGCCAGCAGTTCGATACTTGGACTAGCGGGAAAAGAGACCCAGTACTTC
TRBV20-1	NA	many	TRBJ2-1	CSARDSGTNEQFF	TGCAGTGCTAGAGATTCGGGGACCAATGAGCAGTTCTTC
TRBV30	NA	many	TRBJ1-3	CAWSPDLSGNTIYF	TGTGCCTGGAGTCCCGACCTTTCTGGAAACACCATATATTTT
TRBV28	NA	many	TRBJ1-2	CASNPGQVTPSYTF	TGTGCCAGCAACCCCGGGCAGGTCACCCCGAGCTACACCTTC
TRBV5-1	NA	many	TRBJ1-1	CASSLLGVNTEAFF	TGTGCCAGCAGTTTACTGGGAGTGAACACTGAAGCTTTCTTT
TRBV12-3/TRBV12-4	NA	few	TRBJ1-2	CASSSNRLIVDGYTF	TGTGCCAGCAGTTCAAACAGACTGATAGTGGATGGCTACACCTTC
TRBV19	NA	NA	TRBJ2-1	CASSIGQGLYNEQFF	TGTGCCAGTAGTATAGGGCAGGGCCTGTACAATGAGCAGTTCTTC
TRBV7-9	NA	many	TRBJ2-1	CASSLVLAGAGNEQFF	TGTGCCAGCAGCTTAGTGCTCGCGGGGGCGGGGAATGAGCAGTTCTTC
TRBV2	NA	many	TRBJ1-6	CASNLDGSNSPLHF	TGTGCCAGCAACCTGGACGGGAGTAATTCACCCCTCCACTTT
TRBV20-1	TRBD1	many	TRBJ1-1	CSANGGQEVLGAFF	TGCAGTGCTAACGGAGGACAGGAGGTTCTAGGGGCTTTCTTT
TRBV7-7	NA	many	TRBJ2-1	CASSRSVLDEQFF	TGTGCTAGCAGCCGGTCGGTATTAGATGAGCAGTTCTTC
TRBV5-1	TRBD1	few	TRBJ1-3	CASSLDGQGGFSGNTIYF	TGCGCCAGCAGCTTGGATGGACAGGGAGGCTTCTCTGGAAACACCATATATTTT
TRBV12-3/TRBV12-4	TRBD1	many	TRBJ2-2	CASSLRFAWTETGGSESGELFF	TGTGCCAGCAGTTTAAGGTTTGCGTGGACAGAAACAGGGGGAAGCGAATCCGGGGAGCTGTTTTTT
TRBV14	NA	NA	TRBJ1-2	CASSQVGGQRANGYTF	TGTGCCAGCAGCCAAGTAGGGGGGCAACGGGCGAATGGCTACACCTTC
TRBV19	TRBD1	NA	TRBJ2-4	CASSGTGQTDIQYF	TGTGCCAGTAGCGGCACGGGACAGACCGACATTCAGTACTTC
TRBV7-2	NA	NA	TRBJ2-1	CASSPQRQYNEQFF	TGTGCCAGCAGCCCACAAAGGCAGTACAATGAGCAGTTCTTC
TRBV2	NA	many	TRBJ2-2	CASNRPNTGELFF	TGTGCCAGCAACAGGCCGAACACCGGGGAGCTGTTTTTT
TRBV3-1	NA	once	TRBJ2-5	CASSQDRAIGETQYF	TGTGCCAGCAGCCAAGATCGTGCGATCGGAGAGACCCAGTACTTC
TRBV7-3	TRBD1	few	TRBJ1-2	CASSLGIGGKDDYGYTF	TGTGCCAGCAGCTTAGGCATAGGGGGCAAGGACGACTATGGCTACACCTTC
TRBV2	TRBD1	many	TRBJ1-5	CASSAPTGLSNQPQHF	TGTGCCAGCAGTGCACCGACAGGGCTTAGCAATCAGCCCCAGCATTTT
TRBV10-3	TRBD2	many	TRBJ2-7	CAISELGGTSGYEQYF	TGTGCCATCAGTGAGTTGGGGGGGACTAGCGGATACGAGCAGTACTTC
TRBV11-1	NA	many	TRBJ2-7	CASSPWTAHEQYF	TGTGCCAGCAGCCCCTGGACGGCCCACGAGCAGTACTTC
TRBV19	NA	many	TRBJ2-5	CASSIRSGTPSSQYF	TGTGCCAGTAGTATTAGGTCGGGCACCCCGTCCTCACAGTACTTC
TRBV12-3/TRBV12-4	NA	few	TRBJ2-7	CASTSTGPYEQYF	TGTGCCAGCACCTCTACAGGACCCTACGAGCAGTACTTC
TRBV7-2	TRBD1	many	TRBJ1-2	CASSFGLGQGPRGYTF	TGTGCCAGCAGCTTTGGATTGGGACAGGGCCCCAGAGGCTACACCTTC
TRBV29-1	TRBD1	once	TRBJ1-2	CSVTRTGVLGGYTF	TGCAGCGTTACCAGGACAGGGGTATTGGGCGGCTACACCTTC
TRBV3-1	NA	many	TRBJ2-2	CASSQEIGRGTGELFF	TGTGCCAGCAGCCAAGAGATTGGGCGGGGCACCGGGGAGCTGTTTTTT
TRBV28	TRBD2	many	TRBJ2-1	CASSVFPGTSGVF	TGTGCCAGCAGTGTCTTCCCGGGGACTAGCGGAGTCTTC
TRBV7-3	NA	NA	TRBJ1-3	CASPCRVSGNTIYF	TGTGCCAGCCCCTGCAGGGTATCTGGAAACACCATATATTTT
TRBV27	NA	many	TRBJ2-7	CASGVVETPYEQYF	TGTGCCAGCGGGGTCGTAGAAACCCCCTACGAGCAGTACTTC
TRBV6-2/TRBV6-3	NA	many	TRBJ2-1	CASQRGLSYNEQFF	TGTGCCAGCCAAAGGGGGTTAAGCTACAATGAGCAGTTCTTC
TRBV2	NA	many	TRBJ1-2	CASSEFESSRLGHYGYTF	TGTGCCAGCAGTGAGTTCGAGTCCAGTCGGTTGGGACACTATGGCTACACCTTC
TRBV29-1	NA	few	TRBJ2-1	CSSVERENYNEQFF	TGCAGCTCCGTCGAGAGGGAGAACTACAATGAGCAGTTCTTC
TRBV5-1	NA	few	TRBJ2-2	CASSLRLDLSGELFF	TGCGCCAGCAGCTTGCGTCTAGATCTTTCCGGGGAGCTGTTTTTT
TRBV7-2	TRBD2	many	TRBJ2-1	CASSPPSGGSYNEQFF	TGTGCCAGCAGCCCACCTAGCGGGGGGTCCTACAATGAGCAGTTCTTC
TRBV7-2	NA	NA	TRBJ2-1	CASSPYLDWGGNEQFF	TGTGCCAGCAGCCCCTACCTAGATTGGGGTGGGAATGAGCAGTTCTTC
TRBV28	TRBD2	many	TRBJ2-3	CASTPPGLAGVKRLGTQYF	TGTGCCAGCACCCCTCCGGGACTAGCGGGGGTCAAAAGATTAGGGACGCAGTATTTT
TRBV18	NA	many	TRBJ2-7	CASSLVSETYEQYF	TGTGCCAGCTCCTTAGTATCGGAGACCTACGAGCAGTACTTC
TRBV10-3	NA	many	TRBJ2-5	CAISESFRETQYF	TGTGCCATCAGTGAGTCTTTTCGAGAGACCCAGTACTTC
TRBV4-2	NA	NA	TRBJ1-1	CASTLRPDTEAFF	TGTGCCAGCACCCTGCGGCCAGACACTGAAGCTTTCTTT
TRBV5-5	TRBD1	NA	TRBJ1-3	CASSPRTGRNTIYF	TGTGCCAGCAGCCCCAGGACAGGGAGAAACACCATATATTTT
TRBV20-1	NA	few	TRBJ1-2	CSALGGGAGYGYTF	TGCAGTGCCCTTGGGGGGGGCGCAGGCTATGGCTACACCTTC
TRBV11-2	NA	many	TRBJ1-1	CASSLQFRANTEAFF	TGTGCCAGCAGCTTACAGTTCAGGGCGAACACTGAAGCTTTCTTT
TRBV2	NA	many	TRBJ1-4	CASSREPTVEKLFF	TGTGCCAGCAGTCGAGAACCGACGGTGGAAAAACTGTTTTTT
TRBV24-1	NA	many	TRBJ1-1	CATGRPEAFF	TGTGCCACCGGACGGCCTGAAGCTTTCTTT
TRBV19	NA	NA	TRBJ2-5	CASSIASRGRATQYF	TGTGCCAGTAGTATCGCTTCCAGGGGAAGGGCGACCCAGTACTTC
TRBV6-2/TRBV6-3	NA	NA	TRBJ1-5	CASSYSWSLDQPQHF	TGTGCCAGCAGTTACTCATGGAGCCTGGATCAGCCCCAGCATTTT
TRBV4-1	TRBD1	few	TRBJ1-2	CASSQGAGQGQIYGYTF	TGCGCCAGCAGCCAAGGGGCGGGACAGGGCCAGATCTATGGCTACACCTTC